This T cell receptor (beta chain) was sequenced in a study of cytomegalovirus exposure and HLA in healthy donors. Concerning this clone itself: What it binds is unknown.

CDR1 and CDR2 from the germline V gene are MDHEN and SYDVKM. V was clipped by 6 bases and J by 3 bases, with 12 bases between them. The length of the CDR3 is 14 residues. With 60 Vbeta and 13 Jbeta primers, the PCR was carried out. Measured with immunoSEQ multiplex PCR; TCRdb has only the in-frame clones, and not every one. The sample lists 150,000 to 250,000 clones; approximately 85% were seen once. Study findings and constraints: In an earlier analysis, most TCR beta V segments were productive about 87% or about 30% of the time. In a later analysis, specific HLA alleles were associated with about 18,000 TCR beta sequences at a 0.05 false discovery rate.

The TCR comes from a woman aged 50 to 60 in good health and CMV-seronegative. The chain recombines TRBV28 with TRBJ1-5; D possibly corresponds to TRBD1 (5 bases). The sequenced sample was PBMCs. CDR3 region: CASSRQGNNQPQHF. The CDR3, as DNA: TGTGCCAGCAGCCGCCAGGGAAACAATCAGCCCCAGCATTTT.